The clone carrying this T cell receptor (beta chain) was found once. These data are taken from a study of Ad26.COV2.S vaccination and SARS-CoV-2 variants. V was clipped by 4 bases and J by 7 bases, with 20 bases between them. Germline lookup yields CDR1 LGHDT and CDR2 YNNKEL (reference sequence). The CDR3 has 16 amino acids. Treatment in this sample: roughly 18 received Ad26.COV2.S at low or high dose, single or two shots; roughly five received placebo; per-sample allocation not given. Collection of samples fell on day 63 after the first vaccine or placebo injection. An Ad26 vector expressing Wuhan-strain SARS-CoV-2 spike constituted the vaccine. Clones were sequenced by immunoSEQ multiplex PCR, and TCRdb holds only the in-frame ones, with some missing. The table records roughly 680,000 clones, approximately 88% of them present only once.

The genes are TRBV3-1 (or the pseudogene TRBV3-2) and TRBJ2-1; possibly TRBD2 for D (6 bases). This receptor was obtained from a person aged 18-65 years who received the Ad26.COV2.S COVID-19 vaccine or a placebo. The sample consisted of peripheral blood, taken in a trial of Ad26.COV2.S vaccine versus placebo. CDR3 DNA sequence: TGTGCCAGCAGCCGTAGTGGGGGGTATTATTGGAATGAGCAGTTCTTC. Its protein product is CASSRSGGYYWNEQFF.